This record concerns one TCR beta chain sequence. A junction boundary mismatches the germline segment, possibly from a read error. The source of the sample is a study of blood T cells in healthy people across ages. Using a J-beta primer mix together with a sample-barcoded 5' primer, a second PCR was run for about 7 to 12 cycles. MiXCR, run by TCRdb on the 5' RACE reads, gives a single entry per CDR3 protein. The sample records about 620,000 distinct CDR3 sequences, around 50% being singletons. This CDR3 has 14 amino acids. The extraction recovered at least 5 micrograms of total RNA per sample. This chain uses TRBV12-3 or TRBV12-4 with TRBJ2-4; the D gene could be TRBD1 or TRBD2 (5 bases each). Source material: blood. This TCR was recovered from a woman of 80 years or more in good health. CDR3 loop: CASSLGRGRNIRYF. CDR3 in DNA: TGTGCCAGCAGTTTAGGACGGGGACGAAACATTCGGTACTTC.